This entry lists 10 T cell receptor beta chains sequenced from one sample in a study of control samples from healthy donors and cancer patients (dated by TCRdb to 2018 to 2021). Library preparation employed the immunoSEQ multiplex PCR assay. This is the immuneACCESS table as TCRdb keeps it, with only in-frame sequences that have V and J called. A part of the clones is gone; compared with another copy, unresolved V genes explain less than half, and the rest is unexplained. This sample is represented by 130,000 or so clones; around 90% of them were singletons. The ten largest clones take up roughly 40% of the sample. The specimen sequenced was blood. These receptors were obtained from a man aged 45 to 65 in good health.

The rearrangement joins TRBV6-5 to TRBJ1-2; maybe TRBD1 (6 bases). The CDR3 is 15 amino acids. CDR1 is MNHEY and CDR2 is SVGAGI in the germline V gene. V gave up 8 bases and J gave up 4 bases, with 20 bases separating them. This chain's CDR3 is CASRTVRQESYGYTF. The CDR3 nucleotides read TGTGCCAGCCGAACCGTCCGACAGGAGAGCTATGGCTACACCTTC.

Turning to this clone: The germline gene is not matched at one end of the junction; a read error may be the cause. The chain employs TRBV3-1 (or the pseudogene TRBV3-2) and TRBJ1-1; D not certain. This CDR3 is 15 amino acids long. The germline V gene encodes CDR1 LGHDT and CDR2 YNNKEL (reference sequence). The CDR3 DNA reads TGTGCCAGCAGCCTCCACGGGGTTATGAACATTGAAGCTTTCTTT. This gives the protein CASSLHGVMNIEAFF.

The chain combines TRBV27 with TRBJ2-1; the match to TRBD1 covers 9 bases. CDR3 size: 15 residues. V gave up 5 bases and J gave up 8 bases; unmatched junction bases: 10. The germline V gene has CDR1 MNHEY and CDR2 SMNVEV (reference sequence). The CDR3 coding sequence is TGTGCCAGCAGTCTTGGGGGCGGGACAGGGCATGAGCAGTTCTTC. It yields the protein CASSLGGGTGHEQFF.

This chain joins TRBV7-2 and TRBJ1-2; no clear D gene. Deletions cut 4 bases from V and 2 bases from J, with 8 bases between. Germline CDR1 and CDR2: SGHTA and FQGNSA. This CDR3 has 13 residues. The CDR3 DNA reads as TGTGCCAGCAGCTCTCCCGGGAACTATGGCTACACCTTC. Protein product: CASSSPGNYGYTF.

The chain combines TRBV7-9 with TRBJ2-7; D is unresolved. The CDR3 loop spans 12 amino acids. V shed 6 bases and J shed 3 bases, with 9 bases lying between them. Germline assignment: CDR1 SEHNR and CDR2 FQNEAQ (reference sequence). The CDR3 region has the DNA TGTGCCAGCAGTAAGAGCTTCTACGAGCAGTACTTC. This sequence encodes CASSKSFYEQYF.

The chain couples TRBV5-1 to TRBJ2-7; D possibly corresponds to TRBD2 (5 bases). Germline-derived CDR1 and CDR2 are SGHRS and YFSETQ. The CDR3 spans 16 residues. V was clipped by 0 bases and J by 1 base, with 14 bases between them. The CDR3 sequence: CASSLGTGTPSYEQYF. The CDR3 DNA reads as TGCGCCAGCAGCTTGGGGACTGGCACCCCTTCCTACGAGCAGTACTTC.

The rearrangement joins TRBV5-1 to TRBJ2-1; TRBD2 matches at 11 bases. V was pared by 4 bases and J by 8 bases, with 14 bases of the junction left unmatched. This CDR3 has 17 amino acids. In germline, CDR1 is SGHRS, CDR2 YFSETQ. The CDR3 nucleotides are TGCGCCAGCAGCGTAATAGCGGGGGGGTTCTCGTGGGATGAGCAGTTCTTC. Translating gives CASSVIAGGFSWDEQFF.

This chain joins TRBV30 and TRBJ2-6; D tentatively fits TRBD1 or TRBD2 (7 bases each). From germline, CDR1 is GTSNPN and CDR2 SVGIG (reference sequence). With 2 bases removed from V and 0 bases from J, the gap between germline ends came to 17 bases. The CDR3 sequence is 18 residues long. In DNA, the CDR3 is TGTGCCTGGAGTAAGGGGAGGGGGCCGGCCTCTGGGGCCAACGTCCTGACTTTC. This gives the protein CAWSKGRGPASGANVLTF.

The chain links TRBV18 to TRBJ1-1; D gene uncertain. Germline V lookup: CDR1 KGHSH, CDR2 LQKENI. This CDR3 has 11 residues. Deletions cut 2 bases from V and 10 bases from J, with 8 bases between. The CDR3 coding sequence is TGTGCCAGCTCACCAAGCGAGGTAGCTTTCTTT. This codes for CASSPSEVAFF. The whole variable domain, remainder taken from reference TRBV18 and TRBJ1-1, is NAGVMQNPRHLVRRRGQEARLRCSPMKGHSHVYWYRQLPEEGLKFMVYLQKENIIDESGMPKERFSAEFPKEGPSILRIQQVVRGDSAAYFCASSPSEVAFFGQGTRLTVV.

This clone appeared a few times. The CDR3 bases are TGCGCCAGCAGTGTGTCGTCGGGTGGCTACACCTTC. This gives the protein CASSVSSGGYTF. This chain links TRBV10-1 with TRBJ1-2; D gene uncertain. V lost 4 bases and J lost 7, with 10 bases in between. Germline loops: CDR1 WNHNN, CDR2 SYGVQD (reference sequence). The CDR3 is 12 residues long.